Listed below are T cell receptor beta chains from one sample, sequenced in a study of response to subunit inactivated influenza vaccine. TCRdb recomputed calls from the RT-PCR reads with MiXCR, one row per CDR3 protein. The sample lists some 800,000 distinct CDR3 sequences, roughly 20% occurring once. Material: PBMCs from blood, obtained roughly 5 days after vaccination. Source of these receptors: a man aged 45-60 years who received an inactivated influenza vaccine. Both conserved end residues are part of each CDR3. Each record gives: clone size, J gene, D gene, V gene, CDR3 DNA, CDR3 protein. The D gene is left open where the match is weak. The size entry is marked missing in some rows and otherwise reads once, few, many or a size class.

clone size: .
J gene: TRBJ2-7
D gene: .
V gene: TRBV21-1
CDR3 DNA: TGTGCCCCTCGGCCGGACAGGGTCGTGTACGAGCAGTACTTC
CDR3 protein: CAPRPDRVVYEQYF

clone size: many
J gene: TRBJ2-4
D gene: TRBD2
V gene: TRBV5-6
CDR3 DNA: TGTGCCAGCAGCGAGGGACTAGCGGGAGGGCGAGTTCAGTACTTC
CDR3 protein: CASSEGLAGGRVQYF

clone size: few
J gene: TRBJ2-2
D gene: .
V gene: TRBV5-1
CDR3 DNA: TGCGCCAGCAGCTTAAGTAGCCGGAACACCGGGGAGCTGTTTTTT
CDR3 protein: CASSLSSRNTGELFF

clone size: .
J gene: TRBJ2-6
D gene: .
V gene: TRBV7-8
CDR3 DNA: TGTGCCAGCAGCTTAGGGTTCCGGGGGGCCAGCTCTGGGGCCAACGTCCTGACTTTC
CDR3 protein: CASSLGFRGASSGANVLTF

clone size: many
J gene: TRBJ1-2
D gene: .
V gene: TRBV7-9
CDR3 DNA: TGTGCCAGCAGCAAAAGGGCAGACTCTAACTATGGCTACACCTTC
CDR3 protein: CASSKRADSNYGYTF

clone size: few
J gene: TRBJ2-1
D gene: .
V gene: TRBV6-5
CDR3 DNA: TGTGCCAGCAGTTTTACAGGGTTGGGAGGCAATGAGCAGTTCTTC
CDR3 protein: CASSFTGLGGNEQFF

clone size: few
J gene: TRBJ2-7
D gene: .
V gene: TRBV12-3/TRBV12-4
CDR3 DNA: TGTGCCAGCAGTTCGTTAGGCGTTAAGCAGTACTTC
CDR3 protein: CASSSLGVKQYF

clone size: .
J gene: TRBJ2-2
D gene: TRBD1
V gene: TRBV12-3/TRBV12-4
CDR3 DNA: TGTGCCAGCATCCCCGACAGGGGTGTTATGACCGGGGAGCTGTTTTTT
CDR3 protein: CASIPDRGVMTGELFF

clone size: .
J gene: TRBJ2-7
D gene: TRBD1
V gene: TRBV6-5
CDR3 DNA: TGTGCCAGCAGTTACTCACACAGGGGTGTAGACTACGAGCAGTACTTC
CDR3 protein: CASSYSHRGVDYEQYF

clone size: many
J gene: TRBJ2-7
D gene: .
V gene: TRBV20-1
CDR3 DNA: TGCAGTGCTGCCGGTATTTACGAGCAGTACTTC
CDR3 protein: CSAAGIYEQYF

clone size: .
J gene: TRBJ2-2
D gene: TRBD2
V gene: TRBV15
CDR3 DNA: TGTGCCACAAGTAGAAGGCGGGGGGCGAACACCGGGGAGCTGTTTTTT
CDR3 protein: CATSRRRGANTGELFF

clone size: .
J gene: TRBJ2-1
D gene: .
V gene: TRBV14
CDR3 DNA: TGTGCCAGCACCCGGCTTCGACGGGATGAGCAGTTCTTC
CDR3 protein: CASTRLRRDEQFF

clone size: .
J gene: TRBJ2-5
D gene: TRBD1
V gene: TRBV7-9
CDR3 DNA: TGTGCCAGCAGCTTAAGCCGACAGGGATGGGGAGAGACCCAGTACTTC
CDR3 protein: CASSLSRQGWGETQYF

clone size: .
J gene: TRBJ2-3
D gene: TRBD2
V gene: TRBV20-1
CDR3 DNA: TGCAGTGCTGACCGTGGACTAGCCACGATCACAGATACGCAGTATTTT
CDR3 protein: CSADRGLATITDTQYF

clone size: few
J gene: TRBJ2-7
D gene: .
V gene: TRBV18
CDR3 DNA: TGTGCCAGCTCACCACCCCCGGGAGTGAACGAGCAGTACTTC
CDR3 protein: CASSPPPGVNEQYF

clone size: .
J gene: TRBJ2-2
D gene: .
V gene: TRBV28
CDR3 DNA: TGTGCCAGCGGCCCCGGGACTCACGGGGAGCTGTTTTTT
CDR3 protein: CASGPGTHGELFF

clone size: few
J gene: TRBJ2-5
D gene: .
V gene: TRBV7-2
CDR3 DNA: TGTGCCAGCAGCTTAGTTATTTCTGGGACCCAGTACTTC
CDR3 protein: CASSLVISGTQYF

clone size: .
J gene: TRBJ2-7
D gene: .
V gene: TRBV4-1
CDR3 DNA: TGCGCCAGCAGCGCGTTGACCAGAGCCTACGAGCAGTACTTC
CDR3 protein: CASSALTRAYEQYF

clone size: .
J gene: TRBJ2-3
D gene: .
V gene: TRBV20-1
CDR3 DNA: TGCAGTGCTCTGGGGGATACGCAGTATTTT
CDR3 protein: CSALGDTQYF

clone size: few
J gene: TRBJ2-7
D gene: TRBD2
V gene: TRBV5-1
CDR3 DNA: TGCGCCAGCAGCCCGGCTGCGGGAGGGTACTACGAGCAGTACTTC
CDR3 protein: CASSPAAGGYYEQYF

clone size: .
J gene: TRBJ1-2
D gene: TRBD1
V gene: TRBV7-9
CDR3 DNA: TGTGCCAGCAGCTTAATAGGACAGGGTGTCATCTACACCTTC
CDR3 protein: CASSLIGQGVIYTF

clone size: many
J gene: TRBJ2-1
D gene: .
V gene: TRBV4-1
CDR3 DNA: TGCGCCAGCAGCCAACAGGTTGTGAATGAGCAGTTCTTC
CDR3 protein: CASSQQVVNEQFF

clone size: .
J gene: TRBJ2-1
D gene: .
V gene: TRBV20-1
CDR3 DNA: TGCAGTGCGGACACAGATATAACCAAAAATGAGCAGTTCTTC
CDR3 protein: CSADTDITKNEQFF

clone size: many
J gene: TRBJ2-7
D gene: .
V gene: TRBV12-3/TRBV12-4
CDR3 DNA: TGTGCCAGCAGTCTCCCTAACCCGGGGGAGCAGTACTTC
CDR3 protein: CASSLPNPGEQYF

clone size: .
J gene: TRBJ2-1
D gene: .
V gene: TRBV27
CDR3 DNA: TGTGCCAGCAGTTTAGGACTACCGTCCTACAATGAGCAGTTCTTC
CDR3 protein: CASSLGLPSYNEQFF

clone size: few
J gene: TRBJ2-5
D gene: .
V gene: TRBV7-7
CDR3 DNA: TGTGCTAGCAGCGCCGGGACGGGGGATAGACAAGAGACCCAGTACTTC
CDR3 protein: CASSAGTGDRQETQYF

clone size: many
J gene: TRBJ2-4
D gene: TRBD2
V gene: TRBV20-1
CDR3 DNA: TGCAGTGCTGGCACGGATGCGCGGGGGAACATTCAGTACTTC
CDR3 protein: CSAGTDARGNIQYF

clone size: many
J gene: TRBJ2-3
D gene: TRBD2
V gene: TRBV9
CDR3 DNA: TGTGCCAGCAGCGTAGCTAGCGGGAGTAGCACAGATACGCAGTATTTT
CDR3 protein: CASSVASGSSTDTQYF

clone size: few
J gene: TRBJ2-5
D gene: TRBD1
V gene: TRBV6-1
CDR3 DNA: TGTGCCAGCAGCCTAGGACAGGGGGCGAATGAAAAGACCCAGTACTTC
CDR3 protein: CASSLGQGANEKTQYF

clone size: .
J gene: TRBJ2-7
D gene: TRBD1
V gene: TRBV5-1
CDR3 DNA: TGCGCCAGCAGCTTGATAGGACAGGCCTTCTACGAGCAGTACTTC
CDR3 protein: CASSLIGQAFYEQYF

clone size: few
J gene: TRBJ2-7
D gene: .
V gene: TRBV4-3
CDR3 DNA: TGCGCCAGCAGCCAAGATCCCTACTACGAGCAGTACTTC
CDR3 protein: CASSQDPYYEQYF

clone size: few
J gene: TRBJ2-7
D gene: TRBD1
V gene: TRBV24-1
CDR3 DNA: TGTGCCACCAGTCTGGACAGGAATCACGAGCAGTACTTC
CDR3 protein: CATSLDRNHEQYF

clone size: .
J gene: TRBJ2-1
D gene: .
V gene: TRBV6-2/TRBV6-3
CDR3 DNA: TGTGCCAGCCGGGACCCGGGAGCAAATGAGCAGTTCTTC
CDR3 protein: CASRDPGANEQFF

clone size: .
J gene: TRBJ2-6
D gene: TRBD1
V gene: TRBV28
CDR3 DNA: TGTGCTAGCAGAGGACAGGGCTCTGGGGCCAACGTCCTGACTTTC
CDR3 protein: CASRGQGSGANVLTF

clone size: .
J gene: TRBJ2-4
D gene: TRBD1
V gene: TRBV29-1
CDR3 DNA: TGCAGCGCGGAACAGGGGAATGCCAAAAACATTCAGTACTTC
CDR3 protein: CSAEQGNAKNIQYF

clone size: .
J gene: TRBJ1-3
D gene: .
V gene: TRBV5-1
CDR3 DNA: TGCGCCAGCAGCGTGGGGGGAGGTGGAAACACCATATATTTT
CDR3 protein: CASSVGGGGNTIYF

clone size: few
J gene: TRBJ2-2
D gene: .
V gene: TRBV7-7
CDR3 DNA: TGTGCTACCAGCCCAGGGTACACCGGGGAGCTGTTTTTT
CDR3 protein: CATSPGYTGELFF

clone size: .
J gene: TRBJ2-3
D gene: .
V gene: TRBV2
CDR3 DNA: TGTGCCGTCAGGCCCCGCGCCCTCACAGATACGCAGTATTTT
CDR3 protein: CAVRPRALTDTQYF

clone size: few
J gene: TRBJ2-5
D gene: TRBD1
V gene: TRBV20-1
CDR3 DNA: TGCAGTGCCCGACTGACAGGGTCGGAGACCCAGTACTTC
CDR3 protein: CSARLTGSETQYF

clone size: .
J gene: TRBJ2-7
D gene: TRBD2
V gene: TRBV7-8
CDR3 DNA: TGTGCCAGCACCTCCCGTTGGGGGGGTAAGTACGAGCAGTACTTC
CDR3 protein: CASTSRWGGKYEQYF

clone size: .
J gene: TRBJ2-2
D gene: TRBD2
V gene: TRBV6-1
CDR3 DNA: TGTGCCAGCAGTGAGACCGGGACTAGCGGGGGTTACGGGGAGCTGTTTTTT
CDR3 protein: CASSETGTSGGYGELFF

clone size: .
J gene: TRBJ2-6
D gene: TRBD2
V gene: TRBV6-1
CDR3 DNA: TGTGCCAGCAGCCTTTCCCTAGCGGGGGGGCTCTCTGGGGCCAACGTCCTGACTTTC
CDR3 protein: CASSLSLAGGLSGANVLTF

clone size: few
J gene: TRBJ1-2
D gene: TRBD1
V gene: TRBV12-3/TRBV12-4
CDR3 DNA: TGTGCCAGCAGTTCTGGGACAGGGAAAAACTATGGCTACACCTTC
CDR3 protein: CASSSGTGKNYGYTF

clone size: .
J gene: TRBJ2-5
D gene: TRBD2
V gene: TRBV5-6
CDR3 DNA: TGTGCCAGCAGCTTCGGCGTGACTAGCGGAGAGACCCAGTACTTC
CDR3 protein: CASSFGVTSGETQYF

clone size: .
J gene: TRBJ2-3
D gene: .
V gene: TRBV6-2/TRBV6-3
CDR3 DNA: TGTGCCAGCAGTCATGAGGCGGGGGCGCGAGATACGCAGTATTTT
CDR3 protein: CASSHEAGARDTQYF

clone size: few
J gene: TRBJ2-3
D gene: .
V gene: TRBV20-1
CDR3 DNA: TGCAGTGCTAGGGCCGGACAGGGCTTAGCTAGCGGAACCACAGATACGCAGTATTTT
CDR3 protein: CSARAGQGLASGTTDTQYF

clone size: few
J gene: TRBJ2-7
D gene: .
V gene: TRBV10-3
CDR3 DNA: TGTGCCATCAGTGAGAGGAGGGGAGCCTACGAGCAGTACTTC
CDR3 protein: CAISERRGAYEQYF

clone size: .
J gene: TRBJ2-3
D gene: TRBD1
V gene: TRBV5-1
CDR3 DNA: TGCGCCAGCACCAGGGGGCCAGCGAGTGATACGCAGTATTTT
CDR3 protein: CASTRGPASDTQYF

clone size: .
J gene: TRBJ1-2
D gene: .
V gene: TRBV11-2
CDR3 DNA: TGTGCCAGCAGCTTAGGTCCAGGGAGTAACTATGGCTACACCTTC
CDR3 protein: CASSLGPGSNYGYTF

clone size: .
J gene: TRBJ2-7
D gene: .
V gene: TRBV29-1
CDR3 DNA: TGCAGCGTGGTGACAGTAGCCTCCTACGAGCAGTACTTC
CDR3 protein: CSVVTVASYEQYF

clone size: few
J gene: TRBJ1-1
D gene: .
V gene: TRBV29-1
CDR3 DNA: TGCAGCGTTCAGGGCGGTCCCGGCGGGACTGAAGCTTTCTTT
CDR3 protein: CSVQGGPGGTEAFF

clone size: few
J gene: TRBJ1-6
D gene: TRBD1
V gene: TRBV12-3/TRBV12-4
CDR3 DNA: TGTGCCAGCAGGCCGACAGGGGTCTATAATTCACCCCTCCACTTT
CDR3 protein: CASRPTGVYNSPLHF

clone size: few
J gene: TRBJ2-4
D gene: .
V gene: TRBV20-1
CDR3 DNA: TGCAGTGCTAGTTGGGGGGCCAAAAACATTCAGTACTTC
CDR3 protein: CSASWGAKNIQYF